This entry describes one TCR beta chain. This sample was included in a study of shared clonotypes between healthy human individuals. In germline, CDR1 is LGHNA, CDR2 YNFKEQ. With 3 bases clipped from V and 7 bases from J, the junction kept 2 bases outside the gene matches. The CDR3 loop spans 15 amino acids. Splitting of each subset's genomic DNA was done evenly across several immunoSEQ plates. TCRdb keeps only in-frame clones here, not all; method: immunoSEQ multiplex PCR. The profile covers over 400,000 clones, with around four fifths appearing a single time and approximately 12% taken by the ten largest.

This clonotype was sampled from a woman in her forties in good health. Some clones in this sample may be carry-over from other donors' samples. The sequencing input was PBMCs. The genes are TRBV4-2 and TRBJ2-1; TRBD2 matches at 14 bases. CDR3 sequence reads: CASSHGTSGRNEQFF. The CDR3 DNA is TGTGCCAGCAGCCACGGGACTAGCGGGAGAAATGAGCAGTTCTTC.